This TCR beta chain stems from a study of cytomegalovirus exposure and HLA in healthy donors. Study-wide points: Specificity of a few CMV-associated chains for CMV antigens was verified in vitro. For most TCR sequences rarity was the rule, although some public TCRs occurred in many donors. Reportedly, cytomegalovirus status was diagnosed with high sensitivity and specificity.

Clones were read by immunoSEQ multiplex PCR, and TCRdb kept only the in-frame ones, dropping some. This table holds 190,000 or so clones, 80% to 85% found once. Looked up from germline, CDR1 is LNHDA and CDR2 is SQIVND (reference sequence). The germline V and J ends were trimmed by 8 bases and 1 base, with 11 bases remaining between them. This CDR3 contains 13 residues. To note about this clone: What it binds is unknown.

Sequencing was performed on PBMCs. This TCR was recovered from a young woman in good health and CMV-seropositive. This rearrangement joins TRBV19 to TRBJ1-1; D is possibly TRBD1 (6 bases). The CDR3 region has the DNA TGTGCCAGTGCCGTGGGGGCGAACACTGAAGCTTTCTTT. This sequence encodes CASAVGANTEAFF.